The T cell receptor (beta chain) under discussion was sequenced for a study of blood T cell repertoires in COVID-19. The CDR3 length is 14 residues. CDR1 is MNHEY, CDR2 SVGAGI, per germline. V was cut by 2 bases and J by 1 base, with 6 bases left in between. Clones were read by immunoSEQ multiplex PCR, and TCRdb kept only the in-frame ones, dropping some. The table records 100,000 or so clones, over 75% of them present only once. The chain combines TRBV6-5 with TRBJ2-1; D is unclear. The TCR sequence derives from a woman in her thirties with acute or convalescent COVID-19. The sequencing input was peripheral blood. The CDR3 DNA reads TGTGCCAGCAGTTACGCAGATTCCTACAATGAGCAGTTCTTC. Protein product: CASSYADSYNEQFF.